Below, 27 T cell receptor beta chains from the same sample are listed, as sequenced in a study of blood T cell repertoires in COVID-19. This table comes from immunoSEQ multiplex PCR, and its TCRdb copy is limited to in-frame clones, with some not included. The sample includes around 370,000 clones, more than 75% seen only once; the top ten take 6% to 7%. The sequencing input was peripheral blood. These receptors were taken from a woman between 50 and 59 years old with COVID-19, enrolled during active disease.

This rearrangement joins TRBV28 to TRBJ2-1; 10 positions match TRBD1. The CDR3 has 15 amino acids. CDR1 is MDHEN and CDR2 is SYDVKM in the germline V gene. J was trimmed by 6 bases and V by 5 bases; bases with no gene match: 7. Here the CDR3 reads CASSIHRTGGNEQFF. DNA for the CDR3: TGTGCCAGCAGTATCCATCGGACAGGGGGCAATGAGCAGTTCTTC. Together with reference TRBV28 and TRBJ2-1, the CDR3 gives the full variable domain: DVKVTQSSRYLVKRTGEKVFLECVQDMDHENMFWYRQDPGLGLRLIYFSYDVKMKEKGDIPEGYSVSREKKERFSLILESASTNQTSMYLCASSIHRTGGNEQFFGPGTRLTVL.

The CDR3 region has the DNA TGTGCCAGCAGCACACAGGGGGACTATGGCTACACCTTC. Protein sequence: CASSTQGDYGYTF. This chain uses TRBV7-2 with TRBJ1-2; 8 bases line up with TRBD1. With V trimmed by 5 bases and J by 3 bases, 2 bases remained unmatched. CDR1 is SGHTA, CDR2 FQGNSA, per germline. CDR3 length: 13 residues.

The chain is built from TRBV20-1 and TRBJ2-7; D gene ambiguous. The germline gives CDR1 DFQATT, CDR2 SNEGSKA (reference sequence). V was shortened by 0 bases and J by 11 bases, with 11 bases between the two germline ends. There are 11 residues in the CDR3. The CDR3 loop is CSAREQIPEYF. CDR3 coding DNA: TGCAGTGCTAGAGAGCAGATCCCTGAGTACTTC.

CDR3 bases: TGTGCCAGCTCACCCCTGGGACAGGGAGCAGGCACTGAAGCTTTCTTT. Protein sequence: CASSPLGQGAGTEAFF. V usage is TRBV18 and J usage is TRBJ1-1; 9 positions agree with TRBD1. J lost 4 bases, V lost 3 bases, and 9 bases had no gene match. The CDR3 is 16 residues long. The germline CDR1 and CDR2 sequences are KGHSH and LQKENI.

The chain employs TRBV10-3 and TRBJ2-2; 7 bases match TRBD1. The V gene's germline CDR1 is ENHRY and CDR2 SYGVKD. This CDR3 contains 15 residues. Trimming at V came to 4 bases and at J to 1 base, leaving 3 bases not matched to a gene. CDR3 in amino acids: CAISVSGGNTGELFF. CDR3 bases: TGTGCCATCAGTGTCTCAGGGGGGAACACCGGGGAGCTGTTTTTT.

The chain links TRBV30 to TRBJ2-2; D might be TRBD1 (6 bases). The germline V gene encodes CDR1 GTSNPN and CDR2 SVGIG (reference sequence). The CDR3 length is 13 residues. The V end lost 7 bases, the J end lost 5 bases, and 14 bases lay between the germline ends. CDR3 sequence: CAYAATGTGELFF. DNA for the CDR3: TGTGCCTACGCCGCTACAGGGACCGGGGAGCTGTTTTTT.

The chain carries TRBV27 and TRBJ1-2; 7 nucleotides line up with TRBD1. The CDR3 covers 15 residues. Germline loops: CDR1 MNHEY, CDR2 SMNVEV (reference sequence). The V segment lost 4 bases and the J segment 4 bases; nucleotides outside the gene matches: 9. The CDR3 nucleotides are TGTGCCAGCAGTTACAGGGGCGGACAACGCTATGGCTACACCTTC. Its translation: CASSYRGGQRYGYTF.

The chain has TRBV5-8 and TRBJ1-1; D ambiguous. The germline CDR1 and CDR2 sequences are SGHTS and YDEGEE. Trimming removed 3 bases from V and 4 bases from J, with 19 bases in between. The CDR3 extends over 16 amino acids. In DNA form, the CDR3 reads TGTGCCAGCAGCTATTTGGACTGGTTGGGGAGCACTGAAGCTTTCTTT. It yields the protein CASSYLDWLGSTEAFF.

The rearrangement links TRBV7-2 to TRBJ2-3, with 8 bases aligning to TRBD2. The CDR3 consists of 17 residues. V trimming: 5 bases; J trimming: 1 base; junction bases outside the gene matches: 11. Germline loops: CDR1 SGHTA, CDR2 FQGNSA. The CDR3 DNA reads TGTGCCAGCAGCAAACTCGGACTAGCAGGACGCACAGATACGCAGTATTTT. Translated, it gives CASSKLGLAGRTDTQYF.

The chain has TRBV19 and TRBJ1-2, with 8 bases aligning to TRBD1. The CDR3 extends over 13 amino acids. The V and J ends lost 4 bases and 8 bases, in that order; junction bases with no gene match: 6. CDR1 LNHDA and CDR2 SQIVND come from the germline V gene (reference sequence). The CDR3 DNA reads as TGTGCCAGTAGTAAAATGGACAGGGCGGGCTACACCTTC. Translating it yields CASSKMDRAGYTF.

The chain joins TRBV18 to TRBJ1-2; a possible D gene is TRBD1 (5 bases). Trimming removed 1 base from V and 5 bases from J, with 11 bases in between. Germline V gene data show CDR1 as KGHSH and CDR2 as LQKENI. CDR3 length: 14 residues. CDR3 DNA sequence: TGTGCCAGCTCACCACAGGGGAATAATTATGGCTACACCTTC. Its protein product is CASSPQGNNYGYTF.

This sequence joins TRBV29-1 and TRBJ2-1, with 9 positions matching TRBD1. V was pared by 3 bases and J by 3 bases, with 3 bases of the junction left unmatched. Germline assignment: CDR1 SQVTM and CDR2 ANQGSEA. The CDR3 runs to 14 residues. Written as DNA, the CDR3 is TGCAGCGTTGATAGGGACAGGGACTACAATGAGCAGTTCTTC. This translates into CSVDRDRDYNEQFF.

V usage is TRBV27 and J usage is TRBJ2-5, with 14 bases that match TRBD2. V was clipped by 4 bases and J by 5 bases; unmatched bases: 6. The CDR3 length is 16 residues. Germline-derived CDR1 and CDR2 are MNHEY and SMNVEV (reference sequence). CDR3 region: CASSSTSGRAMETQYF. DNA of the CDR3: TGTGCCAGCAGTTCGACTAGCGGGAGGGCCATGGAGACCCAGTACTTC.

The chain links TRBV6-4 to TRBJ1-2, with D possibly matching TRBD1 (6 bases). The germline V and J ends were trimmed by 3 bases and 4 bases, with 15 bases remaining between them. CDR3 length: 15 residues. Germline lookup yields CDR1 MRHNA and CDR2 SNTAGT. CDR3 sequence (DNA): TGTGCCAGCAGTGAAGGGGGTCAGGGAGTCTATGGCTACACCTTC. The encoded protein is CASSEGGQGVYGYTF.

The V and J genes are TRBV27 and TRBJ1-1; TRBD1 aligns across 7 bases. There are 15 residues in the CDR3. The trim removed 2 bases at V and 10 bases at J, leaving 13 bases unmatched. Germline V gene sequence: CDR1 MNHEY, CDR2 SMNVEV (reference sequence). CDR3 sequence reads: CASSLISGQGVTAFF. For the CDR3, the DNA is TGTGCCAGCAGTTTAATATCCGGCCAGGGGGTTACAGCTTTCTTT.

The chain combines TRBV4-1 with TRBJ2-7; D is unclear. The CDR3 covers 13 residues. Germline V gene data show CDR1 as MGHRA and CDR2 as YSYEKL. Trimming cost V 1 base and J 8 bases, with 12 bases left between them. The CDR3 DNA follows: TGCGCCAGCAGCCAAGGCTTCCGGTTCCAGCAGTACTTC. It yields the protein CASSQGFRFQQYF.

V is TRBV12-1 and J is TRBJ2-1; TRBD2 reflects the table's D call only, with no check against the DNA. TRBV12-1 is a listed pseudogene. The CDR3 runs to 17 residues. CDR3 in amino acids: CASSFAVVAGVRSEQFF. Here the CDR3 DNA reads TGTGCCAGCAGCTTTGCGGTTGTAGCGGGAGTTAGGAGTGAGCAGTTCTTC.

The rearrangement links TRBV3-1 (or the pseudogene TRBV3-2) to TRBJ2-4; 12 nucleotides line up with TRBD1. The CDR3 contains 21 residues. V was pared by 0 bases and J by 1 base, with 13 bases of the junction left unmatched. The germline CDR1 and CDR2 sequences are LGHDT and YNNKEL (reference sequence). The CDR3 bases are TGTGCCAGCAGCCAAGACGCGGTGGGACAGGGGGCAAAGTTGGCCAAAAACATTCAGTACTTC. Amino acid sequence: CASSQDAVGQGAKLAKNIQYF.

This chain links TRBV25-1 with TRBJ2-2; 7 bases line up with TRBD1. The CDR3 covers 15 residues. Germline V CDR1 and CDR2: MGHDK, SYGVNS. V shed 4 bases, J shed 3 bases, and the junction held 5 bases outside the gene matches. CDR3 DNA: TGTGCCAGCAGTGCGCATACAGGGGACACCGGGGAGCTGTTTTTT. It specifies CASSAHTGDTGELFF.

Here the CDR3 DNA reads TGTGCCACCAGTGACCCGGGACAGAACTACGAGCAGTACTTC. It translates to CATSDPGQNYEQYF. V is TRBV24-1 and J is TRBJ2-7, with 7 bases fitting TRBD1. Germline trimming cut 4 bases from V and 3 bases from J; bases unmatched to any gene: 5. Per germline, CDR1 KGHDR and CDR2 SFDVKD. This CDR3 comprises 14 residues.

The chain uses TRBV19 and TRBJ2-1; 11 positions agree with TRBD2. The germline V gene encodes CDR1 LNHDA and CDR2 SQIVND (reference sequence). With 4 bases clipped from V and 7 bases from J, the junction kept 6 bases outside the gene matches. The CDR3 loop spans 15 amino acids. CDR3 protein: CASSTLAGGKNEQFF. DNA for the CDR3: TGTGCCAGTAGTACTCTAGCGGGAGGTAAAAATGAGCAGTTCTTC. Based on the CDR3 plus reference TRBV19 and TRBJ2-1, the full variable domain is DGGITQSPKYLFRKEGQNVTLSCEQNLNHDAMYWYRQDPGQGLRLIYYSQIVNDFQKGDIAEGYSVSREKKESFPLTVTSAQKNPTAFYLCASSTLAGGKNEQFFGPGTRLTVL.

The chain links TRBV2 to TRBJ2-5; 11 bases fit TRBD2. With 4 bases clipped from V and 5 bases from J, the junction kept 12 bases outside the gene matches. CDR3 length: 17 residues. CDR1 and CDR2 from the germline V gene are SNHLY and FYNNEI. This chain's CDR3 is CASSALRLAGQRETQYF. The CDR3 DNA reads TGTGCCAGCAGTGCACTAAGACTAGCGGGACAAAGGGAGACCCAGTACTTC.

The CDR3 loop reads CASSLGAGVAGEQYF. The CDR3 DNA reads as TGTGCCAGCAGCTTAGGGGCGGGAGTAGCGGGTGAGCAGTACTTC. The genes are TRBV7-8 and TRBJ2-7; 7 bases agree with TRBD2. V was clipped by 1 base and J by 7 bases; unmatched bases: 10. Germline CDR1 and CDR2: SGHVS and FQNEAQ. This CDR3 is built from 15 residues.

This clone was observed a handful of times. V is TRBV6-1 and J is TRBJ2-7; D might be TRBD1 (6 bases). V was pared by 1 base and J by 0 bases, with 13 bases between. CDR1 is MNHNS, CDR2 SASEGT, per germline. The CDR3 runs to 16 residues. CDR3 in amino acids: CASSEGLGGSSYEQYF. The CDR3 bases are TGTGCCAGCAGTGAAGGATTAGGGGGTAGCTCCTACGAGCAGTACTTC.

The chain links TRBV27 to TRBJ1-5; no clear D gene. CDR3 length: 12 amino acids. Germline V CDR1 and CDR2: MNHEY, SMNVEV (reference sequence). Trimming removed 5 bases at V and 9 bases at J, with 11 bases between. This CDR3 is CASSPPSGPQHF. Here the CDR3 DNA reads TGTGCCAGCAGTCCCCCCAGTGGGCCCCAGCATTTT.

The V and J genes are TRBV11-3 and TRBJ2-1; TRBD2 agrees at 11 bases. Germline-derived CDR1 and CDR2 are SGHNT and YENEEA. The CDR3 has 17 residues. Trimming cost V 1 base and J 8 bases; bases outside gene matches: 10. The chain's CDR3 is CASSLGTSGRGEDEQFF. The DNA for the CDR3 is TGTGCCAGCAGCTTAGGAACTAGCGGGAGAGGTGAGGATGAGCAGTTCTTC.

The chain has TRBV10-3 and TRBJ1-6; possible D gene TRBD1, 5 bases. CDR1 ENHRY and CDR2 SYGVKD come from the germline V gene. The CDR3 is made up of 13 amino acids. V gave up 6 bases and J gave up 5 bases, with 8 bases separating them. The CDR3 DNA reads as TGTGCCATCAGGGGGCAGGATAATTCACCCCTCCACTTT. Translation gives CAIRGQDNSPLHF.